Presented here are 27 T cell receptor beta chains from one specimen sequenced in a study of graft-versus-host responses after intestinal transplantation. Sequencing used immunoSEQ multiplex PCR; TCRdb keeps in-frame clones, though not all of them. The sample holds approximately 28,000 clones; 85% to 95% are singletons and the top ten take less than 0.75%. The sample in question was PBMCs, obtained roughly 62 days after intestinal transplant. All receptors derive from a human patient who received an intestinal transplant, so some T cells may come from the graft donor.

This clone was observed a few times. The genes are TRBV6-1 and TRBJ1-5; possible D gene TRBD1, 5 bases. With 2 bases removed from V and 2 bases from J, the gap between germline ends came to 10 bases. Germline V gives CDR1 MNHNS, CDR2 SASEGT. The CDR3 has 15 amino acids. The CDR3 DNA reads as TGTGCCAGCAGTGAACAGGGCTGGGGCAATCAGCCCCAGCATTTT. Amino acid sequence: CASSEQGWGNQPQHF.

This rearrangement joins TRBV15 to TRBJ1-1; TRBD1 matches 11 bases. The CDR3 totals 18 residues. V lost 0 bases to trimming and J lost 6 bases; unmatched junction nucleotides: 12. CDR1 is LNHNV and CDR2 is YYDKDF in the germline V gene (reference sequence). The CDR3: CATSREWIGTGGNPEAFF. In nucleotides, the CDR3 is TGTGCCACCAGCAGAGAGTGGATCGGGACAGGGGGAAATCCTGAAGCTTTCTTT.

This chain connects TRBV6-5 to TRBJ1-3; 7 bases match TRBD1. V lost 5 bases and J lost 2; bases outside the gene matches: 0. The CDR3 covers 13 residues. Germline V gene sequence: CDR1 MNHEY, CDR2 SVGAGI. The CDR3 spells CASSGTAGNTIYF. CDR3 in DNA: TGTGCCAGCAGTGGGACAGCTGGAAACACCATATATTTT.

The chain joins TRBV7-9 to TRBJ1-1; D is perhaps TRBD1 (6 bases). The V and J ends lost 3 bases and 5 bases respectively, with 13 bases between them. CDR3 size: 14 residues. CDR1 is SEHNR and CDR2 is FQNEAQ in the germline V gene (reference sequence). As DNA, the CDR3 is TGTGCCAGCAGCTTCGGCAGGGGCAGTACTGAAGCTTTCTTT. Its translation: CASSFGRGSTEAFF.

The chain couples TRBV5-3 to TRBJ2-1; D is unresolved. TRBV5-3 is identified as an open reading frame with a role that is uncertain. The CDR3 is 16 residues long. V was pared by 1 base and J by 0 bases, with 11 bases between. In DNA, the CDR3 is TGTGCCAGAAGCTTGTCCAGACCAAGCTCCTACAATGAGCAGTTCTTC. The encoded protein is CARSLSRPSSYNEQFF.

The chain has TRBV30 and TRBJ1-2, with 7 bases that match TRBD1. The CDR3 is 17 amino acids. V was pared by 3 bases and J by 5 bases, with 18 bases of the junction left unmatched. Germline V gene lookup returns CDR1 GTSNPN and CDR2 SVGIG (reference sequence). In DNA form, the CDR3 reads TGTGCCTGGAGCAGGGGGATCCCTTCACACATTGGGTATGGCTACACCTTC. This sequence encodes CAWSRGIPSHIGYGYTF.

The CDR3 is CASSFTGHEQYF. CDR3 coding DNA: TGCGCCAGCAGCTTTACGGGCCACGAGCAGTACTTC. The chain recombines TRBV5-1 with TRBJ2-7, with D hard to call. Deletions cut 2 bases from V and 5 bases from J, with 8 bases between. Germline V gene sequence: CDR1 SGHRS, CDR2 YFSETQ. The CDR3 is made up of 12 amino acids.

The chain uses TRBV5-6 and TRBJ1-6; unclear D gene. The CDR3 covers 15 residues. CDR1 is SGHDT and CDR2 is YYEEEE in the germline V gene. V gave up 0 bases and J gave up 10 bases, with 14 bases separating them. In DNA form, the CDR3 reads TGTGCCAGCAGCTTGGCCGACGGAGAGAACTCACCCCTCCACTTT. It codes for CASSLADGENSPLHF.

The rearrangement links TRBV5-1 to TRBJ2-2, with 10 bases lining up with TRBD1. The CDR3 covers 14 residues. V trimming: 7 bases; J trimming: 6 bases; junction bases outside the gene matches: 6. Germline loops: CDR1 SGHRS, CDR2 YFSETQ. The CDR3 coding sequence is TGCGCCAGCGCCCGGACAGGGGGTCCCGGGGAGCTGTTTTTT. This sequence encodes CASARTGGPGELFF.

The V and J genes are TRBV19 and TRBJ2-1, with 7 positions matching TRBD2. Trimming took 3 bases from V and 2 from J; bases not matched to a gene: 1. The CDR3 consists of 14 residues. Germline lookup yields CDR1 LNHDA and CDR2 SQIVND (reference sequence). The CDR3 sequence: CASSMGGAYNEQFF. The CDR3 DNA follows: TGTGCCAGTAGTATGGGGGGGGCCTACAATGAGCAGTTCTTC.

The genes are TRBV5-4 and TRBJ2-5; maybe TRBD1 (5 bases). V gave up 4 bases and J gave up 3 bases, with 10 bases separating them. CDR3 length equals 13 residues. Germline V gene lookup returns CDR1 SGHNT and CDR2 YYREEE (reference sequence). As DNA, the CDR3 is TGTGCCAGCAGCCAAGACAGAGAAGAGACCCAGTACTTC. Its translation: CASSQDREETQYF.

This clone was seen a single time. This chain joins TRBV9 and TRBJ1-6; TRBD1 aligns across 9 bases. V was pared by 5 bases and J by 7 bases, with 4 bases of the junction left unmatched. The CDR3 is 14 amino acids. Germline V gene sequence: CDR1 SGDLS, CDR2 YYNGEE. The CDR3 is CASRAGTGNSPLHF. CDR3 coding DNA: TGTGCCAGCAGGGCCGGGACAGGGAATTCACCCCTCCACTTT.

This chain uses TRBV6-4 with TRBJ2-1; D gene uncertain. From germline, CDR1 is MRHNA and CDR2 SNTAGT. The CDR3 length is 15 residues. V dropped 2 bases and J dropped 4 bases, with 12 bases sitting between them. In nucleotides, the CDR3 is TGTGCCAGCAGTGACACATATCCTCCTTACAATGAGCAGTTCTTC. It codes for CASSDTYPPYNEQFF.

The J gene is TRBJ2-5, the V gene TRBV28; D not resolved. The CDR3 loop spans 14 amino acids. Germline-derived CDR1 and CDR2 are MDHEN and SYDVKM. V was cut by 3 bases and J by 1 base, with 9 bases left in between. CDR3 in DNA: TGTGCCAGCAGTTTCCAGGACGGCCAAGAGACCCAGTACTTC. It translates to CASSFQDGQETQYF.

The chain recombines TRBV7-6 with TRBJ1-4; TRBD1 matches at 7 bases. Germline values: CDR1 SGHVS, CDR2 FNYEAQ. The CDR3 totals 14 residues. After removal of 1 base from V and 8 bases from J, the junction contained 4 bases not matched to a gene. CDR3 nucleotide sequence: TGTGCCAGCAGCTTAGAGACAGGGTTCGAAAAACTGTTTTTT. It is translated as CASSLETGFEKLFF.

This clone appeared a single time. The chain joins TRBV4-1 to TRBJ2-3; 10 bases fit TRBD2. The germline CDR1 and CDR2 sequences are MGHRA and YSYEKL. The V gene end was trimmed by 2 bases and the J gene end by 1 base; junction bases not matched to a gene: 6. The CDR3 is made up of 17 amino acids. CDR3 region: CASSQTLAGARTDTQYF. CDR3 DNA sequence: TGCGCCAGCAGCCAAACCCTAGCGGGAGCCCGCACAGATACGCAGTATTTT.

The chain has TRBV4-1 and TRBJ2-7, with D perhaps TRBD2 (5 bases). The CDR3 runs to 14 residues. CDR1 and CDR2 from the germline V gene are MGHRA and YSYEKL. V lost 4 bases, J lost 2 bases, and 12 bases lay in between. CDR3 nucleotide sequence: TGCGCCAGCAGCCCCCTGGGAGTGACCTACGAGCAGTACTTC. This sequence encodes CASSPLGVTYEQYF.

The chain joins TRBV16 to TRBJ1-5; D is undetermined. Trimming removed 0 bases at V and 4 bases at J, with 4 bases between. Germline-derived CDR1 and CDR2 are KGHSY and FQNENV. This CDR3 is built from 13 residues. For the CDR3, the DNA is TGTGCCAGCAGCCAATCGCATAATCAGCCCCAGCATTTT. Its protein product is CASSQSHNQPQHF.

This rearrangement joins TRBV12-5 to TRBJ2-4; D unresolved. Germline V gene data show CDR1 as LGHNT and CDR2 as FRNRAP. This CDR3 contains 15 residues. Trimming removed 4 bases at V and 0 bases at J, with 10 bases between. The CDR3 coding sequence is TGTGCTAGTGGTTCGCCAGAACTAGCCAAAAACATTCAGTACTTC. Translation: CASGSPELAKNIQYF.

The CDR3 DNA is TGTGCCAGCTCACCTGCGCTAAACACAGATACGCAGTATTTT. This encodes CASSPALNTDTQYF. The chain uses TRBV18 and TRBJ2-3; D unresolved. The V end lost 3 bases, the J end lost 2 bases, and 9 bases lay between the germline ends. The CDR3 totals 14 residues. CDR1 is KGHSH and CDR2 is LQKENI in the germline V gene.

CDR3 nucleotide sequence: TGTGCCAGCAGGGGGCTTTACAATGAGCAGTTCTTC. The encoded protein is CASRGLYNEQFF. The chain employs TRBV28 and TRBJ2-1; possible D gene TRBD1, 5 bases. The CDR3 covers 12 residues. Trimming took off 6 bases at V and 4 bases at J, with 7 bases between the two ends. Germline V gives CDR1 MDHEN, CDR2 SYDVKM.

This clone has a single count. The chain links TRBV2 to TRBJ2-1; D is perhaps TRBD2 (6 bases). This CDR3 region has 13 residues. Trimming pared 11 bases from V and 3 bases from J, leaving 14 bases between. CDR1 and CDR2 (germline): SNHLY, FYNNEI. The CDR3 region has the DNA TGTGCCGGCGGGACTGCCTTCTACAATGAGCAGTTCTTC. This encodes CAGGTAFYNEQFF.

V gene TRBV7-8 combines with J gene TRBJ2-7; 8 nucleotides agree with TRBD2. This CDR3 region has 14 residues. The V gene's germline CDR1 is SGHVS and CDR2 FQNEAQ. Trimming took 5 bases from V and 1 from J; bases not matched to a gene: 4. CDR3 DNA: TGTGCCAGCAGCCCAGCTAGCGGGTCCTACGAGCAGTACTTC. It is translated as CASSPASGSYEQYF.

This clone was recorded only once. The chain is built from TRBV9 and TRBJ2-7, with D unclear. Germline V gives CDR1 SGDLS, CDR2 YYNGEE. V dropped 0 bases and J dropped 3 bases, with 10 bases sitting between them. The CDR3 is 14 amino acids. The CDR3 coding sequence is TGTGCCAGCAGCGTAGGAACGGACCTCTACGAGCAGTACTTC. Protein: CASSVGTDLYEQYF.

The gene calls are TRBV7-3 and TRBJ2-1, with 10 positions matching TRBD2. CDR1 is SGHTA, CDR2 FQGTGA, per germline. The CDR3 runs 19 residues. V trimming: 5 bases; J trimming: 0 bases; junction bases outside the gene matches: 13. CDR3 amino acids: CASSPIGLADPSSYNEQFF. The CDR3 DNA reads TGTGCCAGCAGCCCAATTGGACTAGCGGATCCAAGCTCCTACAATGAGCAGTTCTTC.

The chain combines TRBV4-2 with TRBJ1-5; no clear D gene. The CDR3 covers 15 residues. Trimming took 0 bases from V and 4 from J, leaving 10 bases between them. CDR1 is LGHNA and CDR2 is YNFKEQ in the germline V gene. The CDR3 protein is CASSQEWTANQPQHF. CDR3 nucleotides: TGTGCCAGCAGCCAAGAGTGGACGGCAAATCAGCCCCAGCATTTT.

On this clone: Other DNA sequences in this sample translate to the same CDR3. This CDR3 reads CASSLDETQYF. In DNA form, the CDR3 reads TGTGCCAGCAGCTTAGACGAGACCCAGTACTTC. The chain links TRBV13 to TRBJ2-5; no clear D gene. This CDR3 comprises 11 residues. Trimming shortened V by 1 base and J by 5 bases, and 2 bases separated the two germline ends. Germline V lookup: CDR1 PRHDT, CDR2 FYEKMQ (reference sequence).